These 21 T cell receptor beta chains originate from one sample sequenced in a study of T cells in women clearing cervical HPV infection (dated by TCRdb to the late 2010s). Receptor libraries were prepared by the immunoSEQ multiplex PCR assay. TCRdb stores this immuneACCESS table with in-frame sequences only. Part of the clones is absent; in the studies checked, under half of the shortfall reflects unresolved V genes, and no reason is known for the rest. The table for this sample records fewer than 35,000 clones. The ten largest clones capture about 4.5% of the sample. The sequencing sample was made of blood buffy coat. These receptors all come from a woman aged 18-70 years with a cervical HPV16 infection that either progressed to CIN3+ or cleared (not recorded which).

A word on this clone: The CDR3 end lies 3 residues beyond the end of the read and is filled in from the germline J gene. The chain links TRBV4-1 to TRBJ1-4; perhaps TRBD1 as D (6 bases). Trimming took 2 bases from V and 8 from J, leaving 21 bases between them. This CDR3 region has 17 residues. Germline-derived CDR1 and CDR2 are MGHRA and YSYEKL. The CDR3 loop reads CASSQPSVQGSLEKLFF. The CDR3 DNA, read in part, is TGCGCCAGCAGCCAACCATCGGTACAGGGTTCTCTAGAAAAA.

As to this clone: The CDR3 end is not reached by the read, which stops 3 residues before it; the germline J gene fills it in. V usage is TRBV28 and J usage is TRBJ2-7, with D perhaps matching TRBD1 (5 bases). V shed 3 bases and J shed 5 bases, with 11 bases lying between them. Germline values: CDR1 MDHEN, CDR2 SYDVKM. CDR3 size: 13 residues. The sequenced CDR3 bases are TGTGCCAGCAGTTTTGGGGCGCAGAACGAG. Translation: CASSFGAQNE. The full-length CDR3 reads as CASSFGAQNEQYF.

To note about this clone: The read comes to an end 3 residues before the CDR3 does, leaving the germline J gene to fill in the end. The V and J genes are TRBV20-1 and TRBJ2-1, with 9 nucleotides matching TRBD1. V lost 3 bases to trimming and J lost 6 bases; unmatched junction nucleotides: 15. The CDR3 has 17 amino acids. Germline CDR1 is DFQATT and CDR2 is SNEGSKA (reference sequence). CDR3 amino acids: CSARATSGTGRVNEQFF. CDR3 DNA, as far as it was read: TGCAGTGCTAGGGCCACCTCCGGGACAGGGAGGGTCAATGAG.

Notes on this clone: The read falls 3 residues short of the CDR3 end, and the missing part is taken from the germline J gene. The chain couples TRBV5-1 to TRBJ2-1; 12 bases are a match to TRBD2. After removal of 0 bases from V and 4 bases from J, the junction contained 2 bases not matched to a gene. The CDR3 has 16 residues. Germline-derived CDR1 and CDR2 are SGHRS and YFSETQ. The CDR3 here is CASSLGLAGGYNEQFF. Incomplete CDR3 DNA: TGCGCCAGCAGCTTGGGGCTAGCGGGAGGGTACAATGAG.

A note on this clone: The observed sequence ends 3 residues before the CDR3 terminus, with the missing tail filled in from the germline J gene. The gene calls are TRBV11-2 and TRBJ1-4, with 7 bases aligning to TRBD1. V lost 0 bases and J lost 10; bases outside the gene matches: 8. The CDR3 is 15 amino acids. In germline, CDR1 is SGHAT, CDR2 FQNNGV. The CDR3 is CASSLDPRGIGKLFF. The CDR3 bases that were read are TGTGCCAGCAGCTTAGATCCCAGGGGGATAGGAAAA. Based on the CDR3 plus reference TRBV11-2 and TRBJ1-4, the full variable domain is EAGVAQSPRYKIIEKRQSVAFWCNPISGHATLYWYQQILGQGPKLLIQFQNNGVVDDSQLPKDRFSAERLKGVDSTLKIQPAKLEDSAVYLCASSLDPRGIGKLFFGSGTQLSVL.

Turning to this clone: Coverage ceases 3 residues before the CDR3 finishes, and the germline J gene fills in the end. The chain carries TRBV6-4 and TRBJ2-3; 8 bases map to TRBD2. V lost 6 bases to trimming and J lost 3 bases; unmatched junction nucleotides: 8. This CDR3 is 15 amino acids long. Germline V gene sequence: CDR1 MRHNA, CDR2 SNTAGT. CDR3 amino acids: CASSSTGGLTDTQYF. The DNA read from the CDR3 is TGTGCCAGCAGCTCAACGGGGGGGTTGACAGATACG.

A note on this clone: The DNA ends 3 residues before the CDR3 does, and the rest of the CDR3 is filled in from the germline J gene. The chain combines TRBV7-8 with TRBJ2-2; TRBD2 matches 11 bases. The CDR3 has 17 residues. Germline V CDR1 and CDR2: SGHVS, FQNEAQ. V was clipped by 5 bases and J by 7 bases; unmatched bases: 12. The covered CDR3 bases are TGTGCCAGCAGCCCTGGGAGACTAGCGGGAATAGGCGGGGAG. This encodes CASSPGRLAGIGGE. The full CDR3 protein reads CASSPGRLAGIGGELFF. Supplemented by reference TRBV7-8 and TRBJ2-2, the full variable domain reads GAGVSQSPRYKVAKRGQDVALRCDPISGHVSLFWYQQALGQGPEFLTYFQNEAQLDKSGLPSDRFFAERPEGSVSTLKIQRTQQEDSAVYLCASSPGRLAGIGGELFFGEGSRLTVL.

The CDR3 loop is CASSDSGGFYEQYF. CDR3 DNA, as far as it was read: TGCGCCAGCAGCGATAGCGGGGGATTCTACGAG. The V gene is TRBV5-1, the J gene TRBJ2-7; TRBD2 matches at 9 bases. From the germline J gene comes the end of the CDR3, since the read stops 3 residues before it. V was pared by 4 bases and J by 3 bases, with 5 bases of the junction left unmatched. In germline, CDR1 is SGHRS, CDR2 YFSETQ. The CDR3 has 14 amino acids.

CDR3 in amino acids: CASSSFPGTVAYNEQFF. The sequenced part of the CDR3 DNA is TGCGCCAGCAGCTCCTTCCCTGGGACTGTGGCCTACAATGAG. This chain connects TRBV5-1 to TRBJ2-1; possibly TRBD2 for D (6 bases). The read halts 3 residues ahead of the CDR3 end, with the missing end drawn from the germline J gene. This CDR3 spans 17 amino acids. Trimming took off 3 bases at V and 2 bases at J, with 18 bases between the two ends. Germline V lookup: CDR1 SGHRS, CDR2 YFSETQ.

With respect to this clone: The read comes to an end 3 residues before the CDR3 does, leaving the germline J gene to fill in the end. This chain links TRBV5-8 with TRBJ2-7; 10 positions agree with TRBD2. The germline V gene encodes CDR1 SGHTS and CDR2 YDEGEE. The CDR3 is 15 amino acids. Trimming cost V 3 bases and J 3 bases; bases outside gene matches: 6. The CDR3 spells CASSSGTSVIYEQYF. CDR3 DNA, as far as it was read: TGTGCCAGCAGCTCCGGGACTAGCGTGATCTACGAG.

As for this clone: The CDR3 extends 3 residues past the end of the read, so its final part is completed from the germline J gene. This chain uses TRBV30 with TRBJ1-6; D possibly corresponds to TRBD1 (5 bases). The ends were cut back, 3 bases at V and 7 bases at J, with 16 bases in the middle. The CDR3 length is 15 residues. CDR1 GTSNPN and CDR2 SVGIG come from the germline V gene (reference sequence). CDR3 loop: CAWSDGAGRNSPLHF. CDR3 DNA, as far as it was read: TGTGCCTGGAGCGATGGGGCAGGGCGGAATTCACCC.

According to its frequency, this clone is medium-sized (0.01 to 0.1%). Read sequence stops 3 residues before the CDR3 end, and the germline J gene provides the missing end. V is TRBV14 and J is TRBJ2-1, with 10 bases aligning to TRBD2. J lost 6 bases, V lost 3 bases, and 8 bases had no gene match. This CDR3 has 16 amino acids. The germline V gene encodes CDR1 SGHDN and CDR2 FVKESK. The CDR3 loop reads CASSHYIAGGLNEQFF. The CDR3 DNA, read in part, is TGTGCCAGCAGCCACTACATAGCGGGGGGACTCAATGAG.

For this clone: The read gets to within 3 residues of the CDR3 end, and the germline J gene fills in the rest. This rearrangement joins TRBV18 to TRBJ2-3, with 7 nucleotides matching TRBD1. There are 14 residues in the CDR3. Germline CDR1 KGHSH, CDR2 LQKENI. The sequenced part of the CDR3 DNA is TGTGCCAGCTCACGCGACAGGGTAGGGGAGACG. It codes for CASSRDRVGET. The entire CDR3 reads CASSRDRVGETQYF.

Comment on this clone: The junction shows a germline mismatch at one end, possibly a read error. The read terminates 3 residues before the CDR3 end, so the remaining end is supplied by the germline J gene. The chain is built from TRBV4-2 and TRBJ2-5; a weak D match, TRBD1 (5 bases). CDR1 is LGHNA and CDR2 is YNFKEQ in the germline V gene. This CDR3 contains 15 residues. The DNA read from the CDR3 is TGCGCCAGCAGCCAAGTCTCAGGGTTAGGGGAGACC. Translation: CASSQVSGLGET. The entire CDR3 protein reads CASSQVSGLGETQYF.

About this clone itself: The read ends 3 residues shy of where the CDR3 ends; the end is completed using the germline J gene. This sequence joins TRBV7-2 and TRBJ1-2; TRBD1 is a possible D gene (6 bases). CDR1 and CDR2 from the germline V gene are SGHTA and FQGNSA. This CDR3 is built from 15 residues. The CDR3 reads CASSLQDRVTYDYTF. The CDR3 DNA, read in part, is TGTGCCAGCAGCTTACAGGACAGAGTCACCTACGAC.

About this clone itself: The read ends 3 residues before the CDR3 terminus; that terminus is restored from the germline J gene. The chain is built from TRBV18 and TRBJ1-2, with D maybe TRBD1 (5 bases). The CDR3 covers 16 residues. CDR1 and CDR2 (germline): KGHSH, LQKENI. Here the CDR3 reads CASSPLGLAGVDDYTF. Partial CDR3 DNA: TGTGCCAGCTCACCACTGGGACTAGCGGGAGTGGATGAC. Complete variable domain (other parts from reference TRBV18 and TRBJ1-2): NAGVMQNPRHLVRRRGQEARLRCSPMKGHSHVYWYRQLPEEGLKFMVYLQKENIIDESGMPKERFSAEFPKEGPSILRIQQVVRGDSAAYFCASSPLGLAGVDDYTFGSGTRLTVV.

For this clone: From the germline J gene comes the end of the CDR3, since the read stops 3 residues before it. The genes are TRBV19 and TRBJ2-5, with D possibly TRBD1 on 6 matching bases. This CDR3 is 15 amino acids long. V lost 6 bases to trimming and J lost 2 bases, with 16 bases between them. Germline assignment: CDR1 LNHDA and CDR2 SQIVND (reference sequence). Partial CDR3 DNA: TGTGCCAGTAGCTCCCAGGGGTTGGGGCAAGAGACC. This encodes CASSSQGLGQET. From start to end, the CDR3 is CASSSQGLGQETQYF.

With respect to this clone: The observed sequence ends 3 residues before the CDR3 terminus, with the missing tail filled in from the germline J gene. The chain combines TRBV13 with TRBJ2-1; 15 bases are a match to TRBD2. The CDR3 covers 15 residues. Trimming removed 4 bases from V and 6 bases from J; junction bases left unmatched: 1. The germline CDR1 and CDR2 sequences are PRHDT and FYEKMQ (reference sequence). CDR3 DNA, as far as it was read: TGTGCCAGCAGCTGGACTAGCGGGAGGGCCAATGAG. Its protein is CASSWTSGRANE. The whole CDR3 region reads CASSWTSGRANEQFF.

As concerns this clone: The read halts 3 residues ahead of the CDR3 end, with the missing end drawn from the germline J gene. V and J are TRBV5-6 and TRBJ1-2; D is undetermined. The length of the CDR3 is 14 residues. CDR1 is SGHDT and CDR2 is YYEEEE in the germline V gene. Trimming removed 7 bases at V and 4 bases at J, with 17 bases between. The covered CDR3 bases are TGTGCCAGCTGCCCGATAGGGTCTCTCTATGGC. Translated, it gives CASCPIGSLYG. The full CDR3 sequence reads CASCPIGSLYGYTF. The full variable domain, completed using reference TRBV5-6 and TRBJ1-2, is DAGVTQSPTHLIKTRGQQVTLRCSPKSGHDTVSWYQQALGQGPQFIFQYYEEEERQRGNFPDRFSGHQFPNYSSELNVNALLLGDSALYLCASCPIGSLYGYTFGSGTRLTVV.

As concerns this clone: The CDR3 end is not reached by the read, which stops 3 residues before it; the germline J gene fills it in. This chain uses TRBV5-1 with TRBJ2-7, with 10 bases matching TRBD2. In germline, CDR1 is SGHRS, CDR2 YFSETQ. This CDR3 has 17 amino acids. The ends lost 3 bases at V and 3 bases at J; junction bases unmatched: 12. The CDR3 region is CASSSGGGLASLYEQYF. Partial CDR3 DNA: TGCGCCAGCAGCTCCGGGGGGGGACTAGCGAGCCTCTACGAG.

For this clone: The CDR3 end is not reached by the read, which stops 3 residues before it; the germline J gene fills it in. V usage is TRBV12-3 or TRBV12-4 and J usage is TRBJ2-1, with 9 nucleotides matching TRBD2. V shed 6 bases and J 5 bases; nucleotides not matched to a gene: 8. This CDR3 region has 15 residues. The CDR3 loop is CASRIAGGPHNEQFF. The CDR3 DNA, read in part, is TGTGCCAGCAGGATCGCGGGGGGGCCACACAATGAG.